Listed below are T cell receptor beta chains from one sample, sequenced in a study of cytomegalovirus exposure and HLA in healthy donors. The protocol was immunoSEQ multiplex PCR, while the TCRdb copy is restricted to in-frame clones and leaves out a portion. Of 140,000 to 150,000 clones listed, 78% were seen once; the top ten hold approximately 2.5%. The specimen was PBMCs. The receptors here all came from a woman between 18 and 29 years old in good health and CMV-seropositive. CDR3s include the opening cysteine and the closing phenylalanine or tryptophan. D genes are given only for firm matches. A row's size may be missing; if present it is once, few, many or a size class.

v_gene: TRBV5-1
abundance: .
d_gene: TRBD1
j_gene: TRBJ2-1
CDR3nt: TGCGCCAGCAGCGGGGACAGGGGGTCCTACAATGAGCAGTTCTTC
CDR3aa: CASSGDRGSYNEQFF

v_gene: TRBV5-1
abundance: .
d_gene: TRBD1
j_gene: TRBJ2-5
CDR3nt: TGCGCCAGCAGGACCCGACAGGGCCTAGAGACCCAGTACTTC
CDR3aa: CASRTRQGLETQYF

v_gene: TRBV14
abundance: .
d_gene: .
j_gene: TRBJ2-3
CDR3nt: TGTGCCAGCAGCCAAGTGGAGAACACAGATACGCAGTATTTT
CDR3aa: CASSQVENTDTQYF

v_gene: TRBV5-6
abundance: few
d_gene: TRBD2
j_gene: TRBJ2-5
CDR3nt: TGTGCCAGCAGAGAAGCGGGGGGGCAAGAGACCCAGTACTTC
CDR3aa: CASREAGGQETQYF

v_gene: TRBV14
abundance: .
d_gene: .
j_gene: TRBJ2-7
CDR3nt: TGTGCCAGCAGTCGAAATAGCGGTTACGAGCAGTACTTC
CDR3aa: CASSRNSGYEQYF

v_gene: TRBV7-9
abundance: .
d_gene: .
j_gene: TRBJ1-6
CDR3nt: TGTGCCAGCAGCCCAGTGGGGGGGGATAATTCACCCCTCCACTTT
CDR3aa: CASSPVGGDNSPLHF

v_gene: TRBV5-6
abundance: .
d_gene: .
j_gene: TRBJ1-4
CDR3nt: TGTGCCAGCAGCTTGGGGGGAGCGAATGAAAAACTGTTTTTT
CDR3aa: CASSLGGANEKLFF

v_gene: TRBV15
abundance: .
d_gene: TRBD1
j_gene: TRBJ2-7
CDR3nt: TGTGCCACCAGCAGAGTGGGACAGGGGTACGAGCAGTACTTC
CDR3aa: CATSRVGQGYEQYF

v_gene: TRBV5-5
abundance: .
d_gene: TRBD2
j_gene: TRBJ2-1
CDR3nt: TGTGCCAGCAGCCCTAGCGGGGTGGGTGAGCAGTTCTTC
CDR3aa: CASSPSGVGEQFF

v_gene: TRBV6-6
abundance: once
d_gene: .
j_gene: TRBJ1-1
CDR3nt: TGTGCCAGCAGTTACCCCCACAAGAACACTGAAGCTTTCTTT
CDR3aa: CASSYPHKNTEAFF

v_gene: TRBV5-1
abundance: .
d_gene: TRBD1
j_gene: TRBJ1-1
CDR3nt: TGCGCCAGCAGCCTAACCCCAGGGGGCTTCAACACTGAAGCTTTCTTT
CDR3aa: CASSLTPGGFNTEAFF

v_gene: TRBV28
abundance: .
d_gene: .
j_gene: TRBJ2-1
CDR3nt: TGTGCCAGCAGACAGATCAATGAGCAGTTCTTC
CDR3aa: CASRQINEQFF

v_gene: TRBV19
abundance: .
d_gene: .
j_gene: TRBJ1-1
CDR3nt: TGTGCCAGTAGCTTTGTAGGACAGAACACTGAAGCTTTCTTT
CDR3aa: CASSFVGQNTEAFF

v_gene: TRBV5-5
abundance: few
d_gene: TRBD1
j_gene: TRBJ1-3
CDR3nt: TGTGCCAGCAGCTTGCTGGCAGGGGGCAATGGAAACACCATATATTTT
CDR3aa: CASSLLAGGNGNTIYF

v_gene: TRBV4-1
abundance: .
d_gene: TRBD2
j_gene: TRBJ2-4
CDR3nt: TGCGCCAGCAGCCAACCAACTAGCGGGGTAGCCAAAAACATTCAGTACTTC
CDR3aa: CASSQPTSGVAKNIQYF

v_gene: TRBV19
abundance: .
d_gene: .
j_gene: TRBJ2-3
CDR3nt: TGTGCCAGTAGTATAGGTCAGACAGATACGCAGTATTTT
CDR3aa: CASSIGQTDTQYF

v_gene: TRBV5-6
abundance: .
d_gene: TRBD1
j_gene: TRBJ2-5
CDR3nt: TGTGCCAGCAGCCCCGGGACAGGCCCCCAAGAGACCCAGTACTTC
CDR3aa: CASSPGTGPQETQYF

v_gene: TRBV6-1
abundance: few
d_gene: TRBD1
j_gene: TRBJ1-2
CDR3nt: TGTGCCAGCACTATTTCCGGGACAGGGGATGGCTACACCTTC
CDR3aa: CASTISGTGDGYTF

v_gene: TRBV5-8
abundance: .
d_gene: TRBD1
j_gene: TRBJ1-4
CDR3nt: TGTGCCAGCAGCTTGGAGGGCAGGGGGCGAAAGAAACTGTTTTTT
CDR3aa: CASSLEGRGRKKLFF

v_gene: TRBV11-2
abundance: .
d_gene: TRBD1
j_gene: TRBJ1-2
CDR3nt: TGTGCCAGCAGCTCCTACAGGGGGCGATCTTTGTATGGCTACACCTTC
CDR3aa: CASSSYRGRSLYGYTF

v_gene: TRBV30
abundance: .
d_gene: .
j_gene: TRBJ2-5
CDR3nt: TGTGCCTGGAGGGGTGGGGCTGGAGAGACCCAGTACTTC
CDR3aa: CAWRGGAGETQYF

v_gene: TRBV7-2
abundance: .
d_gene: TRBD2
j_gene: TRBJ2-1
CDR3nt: TGTGCCAGCAGCTTAAATAGCGGGGGGGTTAGTGAGCAGTTCTTC
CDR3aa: CASSLNSGGVSEQFF

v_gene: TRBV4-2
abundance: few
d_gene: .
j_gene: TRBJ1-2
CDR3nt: TGTGCCAGCAGCCAAGATAGAGGGGGACGGTCTAACTATGGCTACACCTTC
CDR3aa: CASSQDRGGRSNYGYTF

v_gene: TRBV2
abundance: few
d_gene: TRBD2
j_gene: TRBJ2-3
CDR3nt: TGTGCCAGCTTCGGTCGGACTAGCGGGTCCCGCGAAAGCACAGATACGCAGTATTTT
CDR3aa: CASFGRTSGSRESTDTQYF

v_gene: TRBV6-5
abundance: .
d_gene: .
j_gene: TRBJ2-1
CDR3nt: TGTGCCAGCAGTCAAAGATTACTCGGGGAGCAGTTCTTC
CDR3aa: CASSQRLLGEQFF

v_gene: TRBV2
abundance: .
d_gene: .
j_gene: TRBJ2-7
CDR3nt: TGTGCCAGCAGAAAGGGACAATCAAACTACGAGCAGTACTTC
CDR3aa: CASRKGQSNYEQYF

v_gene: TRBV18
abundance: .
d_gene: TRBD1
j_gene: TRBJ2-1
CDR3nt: TGTGCCAGCTCAAACCCCGGGACAGGGGAATATTCTTACAATGAGCAGTTCTTC
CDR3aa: CASSNPGTGEYSYNEQFF

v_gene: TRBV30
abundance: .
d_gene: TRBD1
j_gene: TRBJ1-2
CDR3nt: TGTGCCTGGAGTTTAGGGACAGGGGGCCTCTATGGCTACACCTTC
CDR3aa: CAWSLGTGGLYGYTF

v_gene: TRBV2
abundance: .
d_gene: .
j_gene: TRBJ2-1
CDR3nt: TGTGCCAGCAGTGAATTTCAGGCACAGGTAAACAATGAGCAGTTCTTC
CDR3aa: CASSEFQAQVNNEQFF